These 23 T cell receptor beta chains were sequenced from one sample in a study of tumor-infiltrating lymphocytes in localized non-small cell lung cancer. TCRdb keeps only in-frame clones here, not all; method: immunoSEQ multiplex PCR. The profile covers around 23,000 clones, with around two thirds appearing a single time and less than 7.5% taken by the ten largest. Sequenced input: lung tumor tissue. All receptors derive from a human donor with non-small cell lung cancer.

This chain connects TRBV18 to TRBJ2-7, with 8 bases matching TRBD1. CDR3 size: 15 residues. J gave up 5 bases and V 6 bases, and 12 bases lay outside the gene matches. Germline lookup yields CDR1 KGHSH and CDR2 LQKENI. DNA for the CDR3: TGTGCCAGCTCTCTCCAGGGGGCTCTTATGAACGAGCAGTACTTC. This codes for CASSLQGALMNEQYF.

J is TRBJ2-1 and V is TRBV9; D is ambiguous. CDR1 SGDLS and CDR2 YYNGEE come from the germline V gene. V lost 2 bases and J 2 bases, leaving 5 bases between the germline ends. The CDR3 spans 13 residues. The CDR3 loop reads CASSVSPYNEQFF. The DNA for the CDR3 is TGTGCCAGCAGCGTTTCCCCCTACAATGAGCAGTTCTTC.

This rearrangement joins TRBV9 to TRBJ1-1; 8 positions match TRBD1. The trim removed 4 bases at V and 1 base at J, leaving 3 bases unmatched. The CDR3 is 14 residues long. The germline V gene has CDR1 SGDLS and CDR2 YYNGEE. For the CDR3, the DNA is TGTGCCAGCAGCCTCGGGACAGGGAACACTGAAGCTTTCTTT. This translates into CASSLGTGNTEAFF.

The chain carries TRBV7-2 and TRBJ1-5; perhaps TRBD1 as D (5 bases). The germline CDR1 and CDR2 sequences are SGHTA and FQGNSA. V gave up 6 bases and J gave up 6 bases, with 12 bases separating them. The CDR3 runs to 13 residues. CDR3 region: CASSPVGAQPQHF. In nucleotides, the CDR3 is TGTGCCAGCAGTCCCGTAGGGGCTCAGCCCCAGCATTTT. The full variable domain, with the rest looked up from reference TRBV7-2 and TRBJ1-5, is GAGVSQSPSNKVTEKGKDVELRCDPISGHTALYWYRQSLGQGLEFLIYFQGNSAPDKSGLPSDRFSAERTGGSVSTLTIQRTQQEDSAVYLCASSPVGAQPQHFGDGTRLSIL.

This clone was seen a single time. CDR3 DNA sequence: TGTGCCAGCAGTGCCTCAGGGGGCTACGAGACCCAGTACTTC. Its translation: CASSASGGYETQYF. The chain has TRBV6-1 and TRBJ2-5, with 8 bases identical to TRBD1. Germline V gene lookup returns CDR1 MNHNS and CDR2 SASEGT. The CDR3 loop spans 14 amino acids. V dropped 4 bases and J dropped 5; count of bases not matched to a gene: 6.

The chain has TRBV7-2 and TRBJ2-7; TRBD2 is a possible D gene (6 bases). The CDR3 spans 15 residues. The V gene lost 3 bases and the J gene lost 0 bases, with 12 bases spanning the gap. Germline V gives CDR1 SGHTA, CDR2 FQGNSA. CDR3 in DNA: TGTGCCAGCAGCTTTCTTGACGGGAGCTCCTACGAGCAGTACTTC. This translates into CASSFLDGSSYEQYF.

This clone was seen a single time. This chain links TRBV23-1 with TRBJ1-2; D ambiguous. TRBV23-1 is sorted into the ORF group, with uncertain function. V shed 8 bases and J shed 8 bases, with 21 bases lying between them. The CDR3 runs 14 residues. This chain's CDR3 is CASGKTPAQEGYTF. In DNA, the CDR3 is TGCGCCAGCGGCAAGACGCCAGCCCAGGAGGGCTACACCTTC.

The J gene is TRBJ2-7, the V gene TRBV11-2; D is unclear. Germline V gene data show CDR1 as SGHAT and CDR2 as FQNNGV. The CDR3 sequence is 15 residues long. V was shortened by 1 base and J by 3 bases, with 13 bases between the two germline ends. This chain's CDR3 is CASSLGAIGGYEQYF. In DNA form, the CDR3 reads TGTGCCAGCAGCTTAGGAGCTATCGGCGGCTACGAGCAGTACTTC.

J is TRBJ2-5 and V is TRBV7-2; D is uncertain. Per the germline V gene, CDR1 is SGHTA and CDR2 is FQGNSA. The CDR3 extends over 11 amino acids. The germline V and J ends were trimmed by 5 bases and 5 bases, with 6 bases remaining between them. The CDR3 nucleotides read TGTGCCAGCAGCATGGGGGAGACCCAGTACTTC. Protein product: CASSMGETQYF.

This clone was recorded only once. The V gene is TRBV5-4, the J gene TRBJ2-4; possible D gene TRBD1, 5 bases. The ends were cut back, 0 bases at V and 15 bases at J, with 16 bases in the middle. The CDR3 sequence is 13 residues long. Germline values: CDR1 SGHNT, CDR2 YYREEE (reference sequence). The CDR3 is CASSLGGQGLRYF. The CDR3 coding sequence is TGTGCCAGCAGCTTGGGGGGTCAGGGATTACGGTACTTC.

This chain joins TRBV4-1 and TRBJ2-1; TRBD2 aligns across 9 bases. Germline V gene data show CDR1 as MGHRA and CDR2 as YSYEKL. Unmatched junction bases numbered 4, after V lost 4 bases and J lost 3 bases. The CDR3 covers 15 residues. The CDR3 sequence: CASSPSGGNYNEQFF. CDR3 DNA: TGCGCCAGCAGCCCGAGCGGGGGGAACTACAATGAGCAGTTCTTC.

The chain links TRBV7-2 to TRBJ2-3; D perhaps matches TRBD1 (6 bases). With 5 bases removed from V and 4 bases from J, the gap between germline ends came to 10 bases. CDR1 is SGHTA and CDR2 is FQGNSA in the germline V gene. The CDR3 contains 13 residues. CDR3 loop: CASSGGRPDTQYF. The DNA for the CDR3 is TGTGCCAGCAGCGGGGGCCGACCAGATACGCAGTATTTT.

This clone has a single count. The rearrangement uses TRBV4-3 and TRBJ1-6; D is undetermined. This CDR3 has 17 residues. Trimming left V 4 bases short and J 7 bases short, with 20 bases between. Germline V gene data show CDR1 as LGHNA and CDR2 as YSLEER. The CDR3 DNA is TGCGCCAGCAGCCTTGCCGACTCGGTTAGGTGGAATTCACCCCTCCACTTT. This translates into CASSLADSVRWNSPLHF.

The sample holds a few counts of this clone. The rearrangement links TRBV20-1 to TRBJ1-1; D gene uncertain. Per germline, CDR1 DFQATT and CDR2 SNEGSKA (reference sequence). The CDR3 runs to 10 residues. The V end lost 6 bases, the J end lost 3 bases, and 5 bases lay between the germline ends. The CDR3 loop reads CSAWDTEAFF. Here the CDR3 DNA reads TGCAGTGCGTGGGACACTGAAGCTTTCTTT.

This clone is categorized as medium-sized (0.01 to 0.1%). Here the CDR3 reads CSVGTGGASWPFF. The CDR3 DNA follows: TGCAGCGTGGGGACAGGGGGCGCATCCTGGCCTTTCTTT. The chain is built from TRBV29-1 and TRBJ1-1; 12 nucleotides match TRBD1. CDR3 length: 13 residues. Germline V CDR1 and CDR2: SQVTM, ANQGSEA. The V gene end was trimmed by 6 bases and the J gene end by 12 bases; junction bases not matched to a gene: 11.

The rearrangement uses TRBV9 and TRBJ2-3, with D possibly matching TRBD2 (5 bases). The CDR3 is 14 residues long. Germline CDR1 and CDR2: SGDLS and YYNGEE. Trimming stripped 4 bases from V and 0 bases from J, with 9 bases between. The CDR3 DNA sequence: TGTGCCAGCAGCAAGCGGCGTAGCACAGATACGCAGTATTTT. It encodes CASSKRRSTDTQYF.

CDR3 sequence (DNA): TGTGCCAGCAGCCCCTCCGCGGGTTCCACTGAAGCTTTCTTT. Translating gives CASSPSAGSTEAFF. The gene calls are TRBV7-9 and TRBJ1-1; D remains ambiguous. Germline V gene sequence: CDR1 SEHNR, CDR2 FQNEAQ (reference sequence). Trimming removed 5 bases at V and 4 bases at J, with 14 bases between. CDR3 length: 14 residues.

The V call is TRBV7-8, the J call TRBJ2-3; the match to TRBD1 covers 9 bases. Germline CDR1 reads SGHVS; CDR2 reads FQNEAQ. This CDR3 has 15 residues. Trimming at V came to 5 bases and at J to 3 bases, leaving 6 bases not matched to a gene. CDR3 loop: CASSIRQGETDTQYF. DNA for the CDR3: TGTGCCAGCAGCATTCGACAGGGGGAAACAGATACGCAGTATTTT.

The chain couples TRBV14 to TRBJ2-7; D unclear. The CDR3 is 16 amino acids. CDR1 and CDR2 (germline): SGHDN, FVKESK. The V end lost 1 base, the J end lost 6 bases, and 19 bases lay between the germline ends. The CDR3 spells CASSQAYGLGNVEQYF. In DNA, the CDR3 is TGTGCCAGCAGCCAAGCTTACGGCCTTGGGAACGTCGAGCAGTACTTC.

The chain combines TRBV5-4 with TRBJ1-5, with 7 bases lining up with TRBD1. Germline trimming cut 0 bases from V and 11 bases from J; bases unmatched to any gene: 14. Per germline, CDR1 SGHNT and CDR2 YYREEE (reference sequence). The CDR3 is 16 residues long. The CDR3 DNA sequence: TGTGCCAGCAGCTTGGGAGGGGGCGGTGTCCAATCAGCCCAGCATTTT. Translation: CASSLGGGGVQSAQHF.

This clone counts as medium-sized. The chain couples TRBV19 to TRBJ1-3; 11 nucleotides agree with TRBD1. Germline V gives CDR1 LNHDA, CDR2 SQIVND (reference sequence). This CDR3 region has 18 residues. Unmatched junction bases numbered 6, after V lost 0 bases and J lost 2 bases. The CDR3 DNA sequence: TGTGCCAGTAGTATAGACCGGACAGGGGGCGAAACTGGAAACACCATATATTTT. Encoded protein: CASSIDRTGGETGNTIYF.

The chain joins TRBV11-2 to TRBJ2-1; TRBD2 aligns across 8 bases. CDR1 is SGHAT, CDR2 FQNNGV, per germline. With 5 bases clipped from V and 0 bases from J, the junction kept 6 bases outside the gene matches. The CDR3 is 16 amino acids. The CDR3 reads CASSAQRGSSYNEQFF. The DNA of the CDR3 is TGTGCCAGCAGCGCTCAGCGGGGGAGCTCCTACAATGAGCAGTTCTTC.

The chain uses TRBV10-3 and TRBJ1-2, with a tentative D call TRBD1 (5 bases). Trimming took 8 bases from V and 6 from J, leaving 22 bases between them. Germline V gene data show CDR1 as ENHRY and CDR2 as SYGVKD. The CDR3 loop spans 15 amino acids. Written as DNA, the CDR3 is TGTGCCATCTATTCGCCGGGGCAGTTTTATGATGGCTACACCTTC. Protein: CAIYSPGQFYDGYTF.